This T cell receptor (beta chain) was captured by sequencing in a study of CD8 T cell repertoires and HIV-1 epitope variants. Study conclusions and caveats: The assay identified only TCR beta chains of antigen-proliferating T cells.

The table came from immunoSEQ multiplex PCR; TCRdb's copy has only in-frame clones and leaves some out. The data contain roughly 100,000 clones, roughly four fifths of them singletons. Points on this clone: The antigen remains unidentified.

V lost 3 bases and J lost 1; bases outside the gene matches: 8. Germline loops: CDR1 MGHDK, CDR2 SYGVNS. This CDR3 is 16 amino acids long. This chain joins TRBV25-1 and TRBJ1-1; 7 bases agree with TRBD1. Sequenced sample: uncultured baseline CD8+ T cells from peripheral blood mononuclear cells (PBMCs). This receptor was obtained from a male donor with HIV. CDR3 residues: CASSDNLRQGNTEAFF. The CDR3 DNA reads as TGTGCCAGCAGTGACAACCTCAGACAGGGGAACACTGAAGCTTTCTTT.